This T cell receptor (beta chain) was obtained from a study of regulatory T cells in long-lasting Graves disease. Background on the study: Antithyroid drug intake by newly diagnosed Graves' patients had lasted under 3 months.

Looked up from germline, CDR1 is LGHDT and CDR2 is YNNKEL (reference sequence). The CDR3 spans 13 residues. Trimming removed 4 bases at V and 5 bases at J, with 9 bases between. Arm-PCR with iRepertoire HTBI primers amplified the CDR3 regions for these TCR beta libraries. TCRdb reprocessed the multiplex PCR reads via MiXCR and lists one record per CDR3 protein. Found here are approximately 560,000 distinct CDR3 sequences, 15% to 20% of them singletons; the top ten hold 12%. Time point here: newly diagnosed GD, antithyroid drugs for less than 3 months. Following extraction of RNA from PBMCs, that RNA was used to make the TCR library. This same sample was also part of a study on T cells in Graves' hyperthyroidism and ophthalmopathy. Per that study: Clinicians diagnosed patients from clinical symptoms, serum thyroxine and TRAb, thyroid ultrasound and orbital computed tomography.

The chain couples TRBV3-1 to TRBJ2-1; D perhaps matches TRBD1 (5 bases). This TCR was sampled from a man in his late teens or twenties with Graves disease. Source: peripheral blood mononuclear cells (PBMCs), taken at new diagnosis, from a patient treated with antithyroid drugs. In DNA form, the CDR3 reads TGTGCCAGCAGCCGGGGCCGTAACAATGAGCAGTTCTTC. It codes for CASSRGRNNEQFF.